This T cell receptor beta chain was obtained from a study of graft-versus-host responses after intestinal transplantation. Comments on this clone: What it binds is unknown.

Data came from immunoSEQ multiplex PCR; TCRdb stores just in-frame clones and leaves some out. The sample has about 120,000 clones, over 80% seen once. The V and J ends lost 6 bases and 7 bases, in that order; junction bases with no gene match: 11. CDR3 size: 17 residues. Per germline, CDR1 SNHLY and CDR2 FYNNEI. Sequencing was performed on unstimulated CD4+ T cells sorted from spleen or lymph node cells, taken before intestinal transplant. The sequence derives from a human donor who received an intestinal transplant. V usage is TRBV2 and J usage is TRBJ2-1; 14 nucleotides line up with TRBD2. CDR3 coding DNA: TGTGCCAGCAGAGACGGACTAGCGGGAGGCCGTTGGAATGAGCAGTTCTTC. Its protein product is CASRDGLAGGRWNEQFF.